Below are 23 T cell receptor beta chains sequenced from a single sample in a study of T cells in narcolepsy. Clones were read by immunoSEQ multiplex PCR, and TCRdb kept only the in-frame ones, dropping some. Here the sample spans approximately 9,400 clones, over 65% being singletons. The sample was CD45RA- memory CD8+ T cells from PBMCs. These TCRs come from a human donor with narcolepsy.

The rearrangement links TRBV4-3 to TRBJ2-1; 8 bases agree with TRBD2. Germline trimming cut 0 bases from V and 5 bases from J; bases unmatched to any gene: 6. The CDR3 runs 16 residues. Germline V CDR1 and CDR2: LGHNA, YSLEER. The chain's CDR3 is CASSQEGGGLHNEQFF. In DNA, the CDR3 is TGCGCCAGCAGCCAAGAAGGCGGGGGGCTTCACAATGAGCAGTTCTTC.

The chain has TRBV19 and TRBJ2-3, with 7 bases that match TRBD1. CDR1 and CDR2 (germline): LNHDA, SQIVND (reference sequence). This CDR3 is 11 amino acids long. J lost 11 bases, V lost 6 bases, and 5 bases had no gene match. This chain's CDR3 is CASSPGQKQYF. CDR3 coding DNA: TGTGCCAGTAGCCCGGGACAGAAGCAGTATTTT.

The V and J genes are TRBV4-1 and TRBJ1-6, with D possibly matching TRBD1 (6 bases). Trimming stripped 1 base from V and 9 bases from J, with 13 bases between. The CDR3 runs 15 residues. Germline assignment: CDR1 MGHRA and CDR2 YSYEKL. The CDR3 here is CASSQVSSRGSPLHF. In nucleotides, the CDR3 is TGCGCCAGCAGCCAAGTCAGTTCCAGGGGTTCACCCCTCCACTTT.

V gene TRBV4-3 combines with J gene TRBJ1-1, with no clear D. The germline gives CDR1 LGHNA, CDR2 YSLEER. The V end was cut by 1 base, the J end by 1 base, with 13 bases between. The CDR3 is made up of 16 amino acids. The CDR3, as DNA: TGCGCCAGCAGCCAAGGCCGGCATTGGGAGAACACTGAAGCTTTCTTT. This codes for CASSQGRHWENTEAFF.

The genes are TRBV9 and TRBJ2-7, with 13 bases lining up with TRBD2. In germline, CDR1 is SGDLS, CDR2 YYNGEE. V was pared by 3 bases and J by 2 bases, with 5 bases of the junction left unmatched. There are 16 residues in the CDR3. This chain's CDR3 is CASSASGTSGAYEQYF. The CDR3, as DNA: TGTGCCAGCAGCGCCTCAGGGACTAGCGGGGCCTACGAGCAGTACTTC. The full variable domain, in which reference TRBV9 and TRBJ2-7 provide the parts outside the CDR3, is DSGVTQTPKHLITATGQRVTLRCSPRSGDLSVYWYQQSLDQGLQFLIQYYNGEERAKGNILERFSAQQFPDLHSELNLSSLELGDSALYFCASSASGTSGAYEQYFGPGTRLTVT.

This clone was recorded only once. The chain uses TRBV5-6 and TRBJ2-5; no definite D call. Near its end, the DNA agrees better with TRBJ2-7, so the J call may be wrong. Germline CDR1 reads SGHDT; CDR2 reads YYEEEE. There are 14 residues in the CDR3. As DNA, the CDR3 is TGTGCCAGCAGCGGAACAGAGACCAACTACGAGCAGTACTTC. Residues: CASSGTETNYEQYF.

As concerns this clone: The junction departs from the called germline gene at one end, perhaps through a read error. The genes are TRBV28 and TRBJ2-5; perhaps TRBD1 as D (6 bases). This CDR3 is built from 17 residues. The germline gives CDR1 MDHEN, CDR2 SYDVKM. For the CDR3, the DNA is TGTGCCAGCAGTTTCCACCGGGACAAAGGGGACCAAGAGGCCCAGTACTTC. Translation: CASSFHRDKGDQEAQYF.

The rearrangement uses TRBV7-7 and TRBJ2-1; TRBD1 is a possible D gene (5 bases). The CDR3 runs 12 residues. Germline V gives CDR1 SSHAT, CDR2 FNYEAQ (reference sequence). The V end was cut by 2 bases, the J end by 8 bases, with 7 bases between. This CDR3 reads CASSLQGDEQFF. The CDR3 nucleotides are TGTGCCAGCAGCTTACAGGGCGATGAGCAGTTCTTC.

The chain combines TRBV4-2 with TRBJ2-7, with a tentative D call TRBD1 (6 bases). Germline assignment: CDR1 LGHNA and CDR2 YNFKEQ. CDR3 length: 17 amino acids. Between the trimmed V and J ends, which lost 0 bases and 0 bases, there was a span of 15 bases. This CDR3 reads CASSQDYGSGASYEQYF. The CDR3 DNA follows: TGTGCCAGCAGCCAAGATTACGGCTCAGGGGCCTCCTACGAGCAGTACTTC.

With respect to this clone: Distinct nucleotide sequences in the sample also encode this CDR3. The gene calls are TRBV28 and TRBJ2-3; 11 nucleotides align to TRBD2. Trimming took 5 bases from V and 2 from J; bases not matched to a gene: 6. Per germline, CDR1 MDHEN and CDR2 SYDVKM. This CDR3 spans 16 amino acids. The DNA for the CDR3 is TGTGCCAGCAGTCCCCGGACTAGCGGGTACACAGATACGCAGTATTTT. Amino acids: CASSPRTSGYTDTQYF. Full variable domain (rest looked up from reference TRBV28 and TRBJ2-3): DVKVTQSSRYLVKRTGEKVFLECVQDMDHENMFWYRQDPGLGLRLIYFSYDVKMKEKGDIPEGYSVSREKKERFSLILESASTNQTSMYLCASSPRTSGYTDTQYFGPGTRLTVL.

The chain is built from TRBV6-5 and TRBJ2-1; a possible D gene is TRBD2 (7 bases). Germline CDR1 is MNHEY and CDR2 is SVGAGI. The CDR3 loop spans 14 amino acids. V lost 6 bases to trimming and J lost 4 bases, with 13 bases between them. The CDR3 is CASSDRGAYNEQFF. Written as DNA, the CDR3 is TGTGCCAGCAGCGACCGGGGGGCGTACAATGAGCAGTTCTTC.

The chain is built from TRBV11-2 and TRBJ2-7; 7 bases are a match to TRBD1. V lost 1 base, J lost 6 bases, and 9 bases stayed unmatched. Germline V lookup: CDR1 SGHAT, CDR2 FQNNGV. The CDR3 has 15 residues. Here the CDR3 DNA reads TGTGCCAGCAGCTTAGCCCCGCAGGGGGTGAGCGAGCAGTACTTC. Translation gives CASSLAPQGVSEQYF. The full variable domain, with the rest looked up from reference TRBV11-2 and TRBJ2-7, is EAGVAQSPRYKIIEKRQSVAFWCNPISGHATLYWYQQILGQGPKLLIQFQNNGVVDDSQLPKDRFSAERLKGVDSTLKIQPAKLEDSAVYLCASSLAPQGVSEQYFGPGTRLTVT.

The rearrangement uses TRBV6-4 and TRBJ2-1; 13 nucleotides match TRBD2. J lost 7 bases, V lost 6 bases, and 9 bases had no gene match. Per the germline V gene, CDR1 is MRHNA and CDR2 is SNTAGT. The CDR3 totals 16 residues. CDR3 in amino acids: CASSQAGLAGWNEQFF. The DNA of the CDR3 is TGTGCCAGCAGCCAGGCGGGACTAGCGGGATGGAATGAGCAGTTCTTC.

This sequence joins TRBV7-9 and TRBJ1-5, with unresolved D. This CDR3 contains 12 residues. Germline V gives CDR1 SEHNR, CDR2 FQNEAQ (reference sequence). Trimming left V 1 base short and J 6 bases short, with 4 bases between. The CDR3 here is CASSLGFQPQHF. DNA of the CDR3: TGTGCCAGCAGCTTAGGGTTTCAGCCCCAGCATTTT. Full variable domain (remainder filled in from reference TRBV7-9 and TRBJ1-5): DTGVSQNPRHKITKRGQNVTFRCDPISEHNRLYWYRQTLGQGPEFLTYFQNEAQLEKSRLLSDRFSAERPKGSFSTLEIQRTEQGDSAMYLCASSLGFQPQHFGDGTRLSIL.

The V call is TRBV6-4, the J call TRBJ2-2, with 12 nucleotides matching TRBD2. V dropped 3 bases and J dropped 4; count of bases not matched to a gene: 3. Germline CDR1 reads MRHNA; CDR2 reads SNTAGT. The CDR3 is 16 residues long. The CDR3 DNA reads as TGTGCCAGCAGTGAACTAGCGGGAGGTGGCACCGGGGAGCTGTTTTTT. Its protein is CASSELAGGGTGELFF.

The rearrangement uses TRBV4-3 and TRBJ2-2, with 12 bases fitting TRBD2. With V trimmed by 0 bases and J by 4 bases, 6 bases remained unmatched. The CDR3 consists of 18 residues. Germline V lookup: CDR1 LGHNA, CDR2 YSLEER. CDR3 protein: CASSQDPTSGGATGELFF. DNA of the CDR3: TGCGCCAGCAGCCAAGATCCGACTAGCGGGGGCGCCACCGGGGAGCTGTTTTTT.

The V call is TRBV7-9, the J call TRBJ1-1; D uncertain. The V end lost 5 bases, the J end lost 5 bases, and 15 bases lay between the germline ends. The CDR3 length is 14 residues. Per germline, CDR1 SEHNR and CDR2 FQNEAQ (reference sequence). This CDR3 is CASSPQTGGTEAFF. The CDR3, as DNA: TGTGCCAGCAGCCCCCAAACGGGAGGAACTGAAGCTTTCTTT.

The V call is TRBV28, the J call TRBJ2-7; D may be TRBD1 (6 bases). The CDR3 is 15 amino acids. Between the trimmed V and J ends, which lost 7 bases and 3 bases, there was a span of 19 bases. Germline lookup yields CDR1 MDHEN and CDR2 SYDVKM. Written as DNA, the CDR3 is TGTGCCAGCACCCCCGTCAGGGGACCGGGCTACGAGCAGTACTTC. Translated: CASTPVRGPGYEQYF.

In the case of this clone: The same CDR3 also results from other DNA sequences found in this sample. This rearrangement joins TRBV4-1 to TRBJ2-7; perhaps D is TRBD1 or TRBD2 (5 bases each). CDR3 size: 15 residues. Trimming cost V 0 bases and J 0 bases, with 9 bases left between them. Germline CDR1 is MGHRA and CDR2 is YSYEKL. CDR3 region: CASSQDWGSSYEQYF. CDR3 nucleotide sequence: TGCGCCAGCAGCCAAGATTGGGGGAGCTCCTACGAGCAGTACTTC.

CDR3 coding DNA: TGCGCCAGCAGCTTACAGGGTGGCACTGAAGCTTTCTTT. Translating gives CASSLQGGTEAFF. V and J are TRBV5-1 and TRBJ1-1, with a weak D call TRBD1 (6 bases). CDR1 is SGHRS, CDR2 YFSETQ, per germline. V lost 2 bases and J lost 4, with 9 bases in between. CDR3 length: 13 amino acids.

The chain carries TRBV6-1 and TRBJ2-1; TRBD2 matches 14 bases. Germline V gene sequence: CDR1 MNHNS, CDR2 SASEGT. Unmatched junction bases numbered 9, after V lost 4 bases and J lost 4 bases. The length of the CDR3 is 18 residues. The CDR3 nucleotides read TGTGCCAGCAGTGGACTAGCGGGAGGGGGCGGGGGGTACAATGAGCAGTTCTTC. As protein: CASSGLAGGGGGYNEQFF.

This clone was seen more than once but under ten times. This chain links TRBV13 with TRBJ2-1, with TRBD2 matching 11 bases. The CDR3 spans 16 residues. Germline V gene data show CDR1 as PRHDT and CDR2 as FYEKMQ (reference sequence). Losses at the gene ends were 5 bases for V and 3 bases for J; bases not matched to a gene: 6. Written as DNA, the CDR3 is TGTGCCAGCAGCCCAACTAGCGGGAGCTACTACAATGAGCAGTTCTTC. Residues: CASSPTSGSYYNEQFF.

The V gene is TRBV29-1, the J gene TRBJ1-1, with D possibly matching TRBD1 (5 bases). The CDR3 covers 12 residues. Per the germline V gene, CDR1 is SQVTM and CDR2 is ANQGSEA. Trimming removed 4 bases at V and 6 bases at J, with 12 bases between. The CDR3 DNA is TGCAGCGTTGCGGGTGACAGAGCTGAAGCTTTCTTT. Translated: CSVAGDRAEAFF.